The T cell receptor beta chain described here comes from a study of CD8 T cells in Susac syndrome. In germline, CDR1 is SQVTM, CDR2 ANQGSEA. The CDR3 has 14 residues. Trimming cost V 6 bases and J 1 base; bases outside gene matches: 5. The RNA, about 0.45 to 1 ug, was put through reverse transcription using random hexamers. MiXCR, run by TCRdb on the immunoSEQ multiplex PCR reads, gives a single entry per CDR3 protein. The data contain about 180,000 distinct CDR3 sequences, 85% to 95% of them singletons. The J gene is TRBJ1-5, the V gene TRBV29-1, with 8 bases fitting TRBD1. Material for sequencing was CD4+ T cells from PBMCs. This TCR derives from a human donor with Susac syndrome. Written as DNA, the CDR3 is TGCAGCGTCGTGACAGGGGCCAGCAATCAGCCCCAGCATTTT. Amino acids: CSVVTGASNQPQHF.